The clone carrying this T cell receptor beta chain was observed a single time. Since a much larger clone is just one base distant, this may be a read error. Using RNA template, CDR3s of TCR alpha and beta were amplified with iRepertoire arm-PCR. Using its own MiXCR run on the multiplex PCR reads, TCRdb lists one record per CDR3 protein. This table holds about 93,000 distinct CDR3 sequences, 35% to 50% found once. The data derive from a study of glioma-infiltrating T cells. The CDR3 has 17 amino acids. Germline V gene sequence: CDR1 KGHSH, CDR2 LQKENI. The V gene lost 4 bases and the J gene lost 4 bases, with 20 bases spanning the gap.

This TCR came from a human donor with low-grade glioma or glioblastoma, undergoing nonglioma brain surgery, or in good health (not recorded which). What was sequenced was glioma tissue, nonneoplastic brain tissue, or PBMCs (not recorded which). V is TRBV18 and J is TRBJ2-4; possibly TRBD2 for D (6 bases). CDR3 sequence (DNA): TGTGCCAGCTCACTTACTAGCTCATCCACCCCGAAAAACATTCAGTACTTC. Translation gives CASSLTSSSTPKNIQYF.